This T cell receptor (beta chain) was profiled in a study of cytomegalovirus exposure and HLA in healthy donors. Germline CDR1 and CDR2: MNHEY and SVGAGI. The CDR3 loop spans 16 amino acids. Trimming stripped 2 bases from V and 2 bases from J, with 13 bases between. The PCR had 60 Vbeta and 13 Jbeta primers. Sequencing was performed with immunoSEQ multiplex PCR; in TCRdb, only in-frame clones are kept and a portion is missing. The listing records about 74,000 clones. The sample was PBMCs. The genes are TRBV6-5 and TRBJ1-3; TRBD1 might be the D (6 bases). This TCR was recovered from a female donor in good health and CMV-seropositive. CDR3 protein: CASSYGTNRAGNTIYF. The CDR3 DNA is TGTGCCAGCAGTTACGGGACGAACAGGGCTGGAAACACCATATATTTT.